This T cell receptor (beta chain) was sequenced in a study of blood T cell repertoires in COVID-19. Overall study: Samples representing acute and convalescent COVID-19 were sourced from the United States, Italy and Spain.

The V gene end was trimmed by 4 bases and the J gene end by 4 bases; junction bases not matched to a gene: 6. The CDR3 is 15 amino acids. CDR1 and CDR2 from the germline V gene are SGHNT and YYREEE (reference sequence). As originally analysed: Researchers report that nucleated cell counts were estimated from reference gene primer amplification. The repertoire was sequenced with immunoSEQ multiplex PCR; TCRdb's copy has only in-frame clones and lacks some. That table gives V, J and clone size, and the DNA gave D and trimming. The sample yields around 120,000 clones, roughly nine tenths seen once. Sample: peripheral blood. This TCR derives from a man between 65 and 79 years old who had recovered from COVID-19. The chain recombines TRBV5-4 with TRBJ2-1; 9 bases line up with TRBD2. The CDR3: CASSQGRGGYNEQFF. As DNA, the CDR3 is TGTGCCAGCAGCCAGGGGCGGGGGGGGTACAATGAGCAGTTCTTC.